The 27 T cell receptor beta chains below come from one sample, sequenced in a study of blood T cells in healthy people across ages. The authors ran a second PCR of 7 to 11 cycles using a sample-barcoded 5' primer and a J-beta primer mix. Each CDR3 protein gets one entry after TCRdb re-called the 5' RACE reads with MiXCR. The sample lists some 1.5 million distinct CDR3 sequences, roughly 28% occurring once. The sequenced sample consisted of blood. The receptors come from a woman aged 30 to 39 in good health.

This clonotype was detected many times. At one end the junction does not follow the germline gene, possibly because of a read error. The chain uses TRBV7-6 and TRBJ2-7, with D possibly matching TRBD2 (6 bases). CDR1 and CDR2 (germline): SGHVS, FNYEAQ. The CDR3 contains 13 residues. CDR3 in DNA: TGTGCCAGCAGTTTAGCGCGGGACTACGAGCAGTACTTC. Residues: CASSLARDYEQYF.

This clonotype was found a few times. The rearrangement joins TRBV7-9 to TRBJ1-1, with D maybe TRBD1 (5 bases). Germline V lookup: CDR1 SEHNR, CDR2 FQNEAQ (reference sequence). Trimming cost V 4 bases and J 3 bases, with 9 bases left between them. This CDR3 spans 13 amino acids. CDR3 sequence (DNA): TGTGCCAGCAGCTGGGGCGAAGACACTGAAGCTTTCTTT. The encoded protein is CASSWGEDTEAFF.

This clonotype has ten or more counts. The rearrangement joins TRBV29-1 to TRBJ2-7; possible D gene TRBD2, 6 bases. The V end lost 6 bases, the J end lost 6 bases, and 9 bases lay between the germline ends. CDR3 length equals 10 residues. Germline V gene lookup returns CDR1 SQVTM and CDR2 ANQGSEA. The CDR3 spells CSVWRGEQYF. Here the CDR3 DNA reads TGCAGCGTGTGGCGGGGCGAGCAGTACTTC.

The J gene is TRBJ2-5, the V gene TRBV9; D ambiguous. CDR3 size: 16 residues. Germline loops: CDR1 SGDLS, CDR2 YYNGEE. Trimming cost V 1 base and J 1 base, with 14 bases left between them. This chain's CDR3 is CASSVSGERVQETQYF. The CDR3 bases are TGTGCCAGCAGCGTATCCGGAGAAAGGGTCCAAGAGACCCAGTACTTC.

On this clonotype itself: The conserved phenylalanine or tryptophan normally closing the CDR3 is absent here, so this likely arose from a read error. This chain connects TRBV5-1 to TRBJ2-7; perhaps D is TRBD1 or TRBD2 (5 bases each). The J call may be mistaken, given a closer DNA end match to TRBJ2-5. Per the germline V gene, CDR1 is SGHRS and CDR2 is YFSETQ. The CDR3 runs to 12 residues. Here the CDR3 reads CASSGGRETQYL. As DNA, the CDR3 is TGCGCCAGCAGCGGGGGAAGAGAGACCCAGTACTTA.

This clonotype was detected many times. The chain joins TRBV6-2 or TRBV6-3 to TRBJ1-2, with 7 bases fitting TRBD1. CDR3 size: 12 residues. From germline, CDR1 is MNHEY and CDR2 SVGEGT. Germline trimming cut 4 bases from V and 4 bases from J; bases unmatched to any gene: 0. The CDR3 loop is CASSWTGYGYTF. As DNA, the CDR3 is TGTGCCAGCAGTTGGACAGGCTATGGCTACACCTTC.

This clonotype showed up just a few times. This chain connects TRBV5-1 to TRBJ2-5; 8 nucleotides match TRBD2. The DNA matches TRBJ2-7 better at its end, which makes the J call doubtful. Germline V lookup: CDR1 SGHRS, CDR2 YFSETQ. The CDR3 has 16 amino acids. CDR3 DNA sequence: TGCGCCAGCAGCTTGGCTCCGGGAGGGCTACCTCACGAGCAGTACTTC. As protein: CASSLAPGGLPHEQYF.

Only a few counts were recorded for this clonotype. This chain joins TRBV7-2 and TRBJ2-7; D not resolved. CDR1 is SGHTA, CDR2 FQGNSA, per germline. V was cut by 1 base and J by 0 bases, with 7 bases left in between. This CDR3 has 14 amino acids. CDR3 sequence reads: CASSLVYNSYEQYF. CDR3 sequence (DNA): TGTGCCAGCAGCTTAGTCTACAACTCCTACGAGCAGTACTTC. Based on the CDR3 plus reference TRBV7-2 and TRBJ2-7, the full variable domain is GAGVSQSPSNKVTEKGKDVELRCDPISGHTALYWYRQSLGQGLEFLIYFQGNSAPDKSGLPSDRFSAERTGGSVSTLTIQRTQQEDSAVYLCASSLVYNSYEQYFGPGTRLTVT.

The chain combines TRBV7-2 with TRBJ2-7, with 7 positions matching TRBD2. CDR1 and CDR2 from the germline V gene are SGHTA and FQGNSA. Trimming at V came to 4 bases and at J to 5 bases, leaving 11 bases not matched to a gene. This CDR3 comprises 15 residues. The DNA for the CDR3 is TGTGCCAGCAGCTCCTTGGCGGGAGTATTGGACGAGCAGTACTTC. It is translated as CASSSLAGVLDEQYF. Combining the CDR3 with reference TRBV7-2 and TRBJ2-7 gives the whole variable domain GAGVSQSPSNKVTEKGKDVELRCDPISGHTALYWYRQSLGQGLEFLIYFQGNSAPDKSGLPSDRFSAERTGGSVSTLTIQRTQQEDSAVYLCASSSLAGVLDEQYFGPGTRLTVT.

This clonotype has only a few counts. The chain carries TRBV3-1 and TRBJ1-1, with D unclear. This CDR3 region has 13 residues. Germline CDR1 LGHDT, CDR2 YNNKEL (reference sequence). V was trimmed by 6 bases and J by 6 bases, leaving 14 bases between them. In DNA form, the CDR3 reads TGTGCCAGCAGGCTTAACAGCGACTCTGAAGCTTTCTTT. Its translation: CASRLNSDSEAFF.

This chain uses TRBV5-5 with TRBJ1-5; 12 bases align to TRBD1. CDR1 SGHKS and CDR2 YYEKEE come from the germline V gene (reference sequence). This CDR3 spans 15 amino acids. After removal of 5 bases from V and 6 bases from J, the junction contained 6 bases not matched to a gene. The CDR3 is CASRPGTGGFQPQHF. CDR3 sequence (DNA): TGTGCCAGCAGGCCCGGGACAGGGGGCTTTCAGCCCCAGCATTTT. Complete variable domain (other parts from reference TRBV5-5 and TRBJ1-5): DAGVTQSPTHLIKTRGQQVTLRCSPISGHKSVSWYQQVLGQGPQFIFQYYEKEERGRGNFPDRFSARQFPNYSSELNVNALLLGDSALYLCASRPGTGGFQPQHFGDGTRLSIL.

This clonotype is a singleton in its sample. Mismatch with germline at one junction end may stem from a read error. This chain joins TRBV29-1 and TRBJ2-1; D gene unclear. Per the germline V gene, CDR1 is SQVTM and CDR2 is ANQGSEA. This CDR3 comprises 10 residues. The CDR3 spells CSVDCPERFF. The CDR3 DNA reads TGCAGCGTTGACTGCCCTGAGCGGTTCTTC.

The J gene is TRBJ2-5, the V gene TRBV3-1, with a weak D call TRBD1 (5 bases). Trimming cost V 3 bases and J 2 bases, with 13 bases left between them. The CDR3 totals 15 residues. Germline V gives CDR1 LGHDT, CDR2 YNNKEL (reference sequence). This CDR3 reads CASSQTRQGQETQYF. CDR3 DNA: TGTGCCAGCAGCCAGACAAGGCAGGGACAAGAGACCCAGTACTTC.

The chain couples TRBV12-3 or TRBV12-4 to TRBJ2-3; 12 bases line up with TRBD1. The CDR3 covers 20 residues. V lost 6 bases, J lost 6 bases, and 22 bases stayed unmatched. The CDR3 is CASSTLGGQGAYEDGDTQYF. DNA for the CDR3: TGTGCCAGCAGCACCCTGGGGGGACAGGGGGCTTATGAGGATGGGGATACGCAGTATTTT.

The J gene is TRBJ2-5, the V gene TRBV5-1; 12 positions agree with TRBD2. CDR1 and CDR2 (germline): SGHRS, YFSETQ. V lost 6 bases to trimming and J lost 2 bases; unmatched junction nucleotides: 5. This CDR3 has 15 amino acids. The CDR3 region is CASTTSGSSQETQYF. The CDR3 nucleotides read TGCGCCAGCACGACTAGCGGGAGTTCTCAAGAGACCCAGTACTTC.

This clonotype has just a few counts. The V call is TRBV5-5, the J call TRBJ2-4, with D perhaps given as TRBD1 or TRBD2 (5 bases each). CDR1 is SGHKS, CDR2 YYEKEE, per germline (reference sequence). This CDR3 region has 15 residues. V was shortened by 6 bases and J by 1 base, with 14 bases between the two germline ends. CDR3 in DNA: TGTGCCAGCAACCCTTTTGAGGGGGCCAAAAACATTCAGTACTTC. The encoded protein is CASNPFEGAKNIQYF.

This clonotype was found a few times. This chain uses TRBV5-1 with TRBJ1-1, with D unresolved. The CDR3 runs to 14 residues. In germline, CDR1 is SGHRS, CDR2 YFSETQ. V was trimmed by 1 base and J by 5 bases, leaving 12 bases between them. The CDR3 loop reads CASSLTGVLTEAFF. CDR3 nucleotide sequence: TGCGCCAGCAGCTTGACGGGAGTTCTTACTGAAGCTTTCTTT.

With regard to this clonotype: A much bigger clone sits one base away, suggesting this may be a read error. The CDR3 sequence is CASSLRQTEQYF. DNA of the CDR3: TGCGCCAGCAGCTTGAGGCAGACCGAGCAGTACTTC. The chain links TRBV5-1 to TRBJ2-4; D is uncertain. The J call may be incorrect, as the DNA end agrees better with TRBJ2-7. Germline-derived CDR1 and CDR2 are SGHRS and YFSETQ. This CDR3 has 12 residues.

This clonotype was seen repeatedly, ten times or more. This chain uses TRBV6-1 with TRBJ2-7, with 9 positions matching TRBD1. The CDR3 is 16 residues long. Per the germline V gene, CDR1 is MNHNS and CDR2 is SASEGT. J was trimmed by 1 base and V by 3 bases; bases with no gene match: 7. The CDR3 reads CASSDEDRGLSYEQYF. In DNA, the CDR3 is TGTGCCAGCAGTGACGAGGACAGGGGACTTTCCTACGAGCAGTACTTC.

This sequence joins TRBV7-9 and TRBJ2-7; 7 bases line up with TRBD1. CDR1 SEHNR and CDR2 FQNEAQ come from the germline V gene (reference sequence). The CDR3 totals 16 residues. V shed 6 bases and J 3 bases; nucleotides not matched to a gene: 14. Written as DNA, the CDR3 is TGTGCCAGCAGTCGCTTGGGAGACAGGGTTGTCTACGAGCAGTACTTC. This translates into CASSRLGDRVVYEQYF.

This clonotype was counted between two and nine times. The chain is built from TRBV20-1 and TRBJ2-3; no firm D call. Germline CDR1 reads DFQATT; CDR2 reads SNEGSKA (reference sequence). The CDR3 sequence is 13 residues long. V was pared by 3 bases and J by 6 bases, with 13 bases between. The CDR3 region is CSARVPIEDTQYF. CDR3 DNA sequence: TGCAGTGCTAGGGTTCCGATAGAGGATACGCAGTATTTT.

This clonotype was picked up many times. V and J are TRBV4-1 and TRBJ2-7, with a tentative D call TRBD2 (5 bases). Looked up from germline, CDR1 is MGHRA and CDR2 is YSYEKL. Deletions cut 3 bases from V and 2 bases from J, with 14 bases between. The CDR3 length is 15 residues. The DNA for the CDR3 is TGCGCCAGCAGCCACCGGGAAGGAGAGACCTACGAGCAGTACTTC. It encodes CASSHREGETYEQYF.

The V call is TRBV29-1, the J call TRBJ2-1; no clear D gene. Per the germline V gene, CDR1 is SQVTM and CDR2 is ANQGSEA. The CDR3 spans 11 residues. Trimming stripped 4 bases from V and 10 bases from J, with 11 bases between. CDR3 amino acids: CSVGLTDEQFF. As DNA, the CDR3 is TGCAGCGTTGGACTCACCGACGAGCAGTTCTTC.

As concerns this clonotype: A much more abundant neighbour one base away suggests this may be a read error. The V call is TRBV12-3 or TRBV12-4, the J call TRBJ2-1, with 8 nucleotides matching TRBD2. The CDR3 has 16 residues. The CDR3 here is CASRAPSGGPYNEPFF. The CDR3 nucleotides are TGTGCCAGCAGAGCACCGAGCGGGGGCCCCTACAATGAGCCGTTCTTC.

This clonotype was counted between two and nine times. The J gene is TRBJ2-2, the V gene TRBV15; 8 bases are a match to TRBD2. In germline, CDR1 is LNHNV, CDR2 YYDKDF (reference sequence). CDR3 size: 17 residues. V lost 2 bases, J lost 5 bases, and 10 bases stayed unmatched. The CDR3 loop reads CATSRSPGLERTGELFF. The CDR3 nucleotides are TGTGCCACCAGCAGAAGTCCGGGACTAGAGAGAACCGGGGAGCTGTTTTTT. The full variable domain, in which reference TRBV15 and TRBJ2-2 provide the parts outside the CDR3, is DAMVIQNPRYQVTQFGKPVTLSCSQTLNHNVMYWYQQKSSQAPKLLFHYYDKDFNNEADTPDNFQSRRPNTSFCFLDIRSPGLGDTAMYLCATSRSPGLERTGELFFGEGSRLTVL.

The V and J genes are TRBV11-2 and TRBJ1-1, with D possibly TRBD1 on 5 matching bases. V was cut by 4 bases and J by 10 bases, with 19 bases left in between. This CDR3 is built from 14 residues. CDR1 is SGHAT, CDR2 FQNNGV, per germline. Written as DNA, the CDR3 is TGTGCCAGCAGCTCCTCCTTAGAGGGGCGCGGAGCTTTCTTT. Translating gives CASSSSLEGRGAFF. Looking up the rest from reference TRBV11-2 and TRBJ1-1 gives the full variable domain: EAGVAQSPRYKIIEKRQSVAFWCNPISGHATLYWYQQILGQGPKLLIQFQNNGVVDDSQLPKDRFSAERLKGVDSTLKIQPAKLEDSAVYLCASSSSLEGRGAFFGQGTRLTVV.

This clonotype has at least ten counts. The CDR3 region is CSGIGANQPQHF. Written as DNA, the CDR3 is TGCAGCGGAATTGGTGCCAATCAGCCCCAGCATTTT. The rearrangement joins TRBV29-1 to TRBJ1-5; no reliable D call. CDR1 and CDR2 from the germline V gene are SQVTM and ANQGSEA. Trimming removed 7 bases at V and 3 bases at J, with 10 bases between. This CDR3 contains 12 residues.